These 25 T cell receptor beta chains originate from one sample sequenced in a study of identifying expanded T cells in peripheral blood. Sequencing was performed with immunoSEQ multiplex PCR; in TCRdb, only in-frame clones are kept and a portion is missing. Among about 80,000 clones listed, about 88% were seen once. The sample was blood. The receptors come from a person aged 18 to 70 in good health.

The CDR3 here is CASSIYGGRTYEQYF. The CDR3 DNA follows: TGTGCCAGTAGTATTTACGGGGGCCGGACCTACGAGCAGTACTTC. The chain links TRBV19 to TRBJ2-7; D is tentatively TRBD1 or TRBD2 (6 bases each). The germline V gene has CDR1 LNHDA and CDR2 SQIVND (reference sequence). V was pared by 3 bases and J by 2 bases, with 14 bases between. The CDR3 extends over 15 amino acids.

J is TRBJ2-3 and V is TRBV29-1; D possibly matches TRBD1 or TRBD2 (6 bases each). Looked up from germline, CDR1 is SQVTM and CDR2 is ANQGSEA. This CDR3 has 15 residues. V was clipped by 2 bases and J by 1 base, with 13 bases between them. The CDR3 region is CSVEYGGGRTDTQYF. CDR3 bases: TGCAGCGTTGAATACGGGGGCGGACGCACAGATACGCAGTATTTT.

J is TRBJ1-3 and V is TRBV4-3; a possible D gene is TRBD1 (5 bases). Trimming took 4 bases from V and 3 from J, leaving 7 bases between them. Germline V CDR1 and CDR2: LGHNA, YSLEER. CDR3 length: 13 residues. In DNA, the CDR3 is TGCGCCAGCAGCCCCGACAGTGGAAACACCATATATTTT. Its protein is CASSPDSGNTIYF.

The chain employs TRBV11-2 and TRBJ2-2; weak D call: TRBD2 (6 bases). The germline gives CDR1 SGHAT, CDR2 FQNNGV. This CDR3 spans 15 amino acids. V shed 6 bases and J shed 0 bases, with 11 bases lying between them. CDR3 residues: CASRIGGANTGELFF. In nucleotides, the CDR3 is TGTGCCAGCAGGATCGGGGGAGCGAACACCGGGGAGCTGTTTTTT.

The chain carries TRBV29-1 and TRBJ2-1; 7 bases match TRBD1. The germline CDR1 and CDR2 sequences are SQVTM and ANQGSEA. The CDR3 covers 13 residues. V trimming: 7 bases; J trimming: 3 bases; junction bases outside the gene matches: 6. The CDR3, as DNA: TGCAGCGGAACGGGACAGCGCTACAATGAGCAGTTCTTC. Its protein is CSGTGQRYNEQFF.

This clone was counted many times. V usage is TRBV28 and J usage is TRBJ1-2, with 7 bases identical to TRBD1. Germline CDR1 MDHEN, CDR2 SYDVKM. CDR3 length: 12 residues. Here the CDR3 reads CVVGTANYGYTF. CDR3 DNA: TGTGTCGTGGGGACAGCGAACTATGGCTACACCTTC.

The rearrangement uses TRBV27 and TRBJ2-1; 9 bases map to TRBD2. V lost 5 bases, J lost 5 bases, and 7 bases stayed unmatched. Germline assignment: CDR1 MNHEY and CDR2 SMNVEV (reference sequence). The CDR3 runs to 15 residues. CDR3 DNA sequence: TGTGCCAGCAGTCTAGGGACTAGCTCTGACAATGAGCAGTTCTTC. It is translated as CASSLGTSSDNEQFF.

As regards this clone: At the DNA level, this CDR3 is encoded by other sequences in the same sample as well. The chain is built from TRBV7-2 and TRBJ2-5, with D possibly called TRBD1 or TRBD2 (6 bases each). Trimming cost V 3 bases and J 4 bases, with 18 bases left between them. The CDR3 sequence is 16 residues long. Germline V gene lookup returns CDR1 SGHTA and CDR2 FQGNSA. CDR3 bases: TGTGCCAGCAGCTTTTTATCCGGGGGCAGAGGAGAGACCCAGTACTTC. Translation: CASSFLSGGRGETQYF.

The chain links TRBV5-6 to TRBJ2-5, with TRBD2 matching over 7 bases. With 7 bases clipped from V and 3 bases from J, the junction kept 6 bases outside the gene matches. The V gene's germline CDR1 is SGHDT and CDR2 YYEEEE. The CDR3 length is 13 residues. The CDR3 DNA reads TGTGCCAGCGTCGCGGGGGAGAAAGAGACCCAGTACTTC. It specifies CASVAGEKETQYF.

CDR3 protein: CASSLPRGTGELFF. The CDR3 region has the DNA TGTGCCAGCAGCCTGCCCAGGGGCACCGGGGAGCTGTTTTTT. V gene TRBV6-5 combines with J gene TRBJ2-2, with a weak D call TRBD1 (6 bases). Trimming took off 6 bases at V and 4 bases at J, with 12 bases between the two ends. The CDR3 loop spans 14 amino acids. Germline V gene lookup returns CDR1 MNHEY and CDR2 SVGAGI.

This chain links TRBV25-1 with TRBJ2-7, with TRBD1 matching over 10 bases. The CDR3 extends over 16 amino acids. With 5 bases clipped from V and 2 bases from J, the junction kept 9 bases outside the gene matches. CDR1 and CDR2 (germline): MGHDK, SYGVNS. In nucleotides, the CDR3 is TGTGCCAGCAGTCCCGAACCGGGACAGGGGACCTACGAGCAGTACTTC. Residues: CASSPEPGQGTYEQYF.

This chain joins TRBV5-6 and TRBJ1-1, with TRBD1 matching over 7 bases. The CDR3 is made up of 14 amino acids. Germline V gives CDR1 SGHDT, CDR2 YYEEEE. With V trimmed by 4 bases and J by 7 bases, 10 bases remained unmatched. CDR3 region: CASSQIDREIEAFF. Written as DNA, the CDR3 is TGTGCCAGCAGCCAAATCGACAGGGAAATTGAAGCTTTCTTT.

V is TRBV7-2 and J is TRBJ1-6; no clear D gene. Germline-derived CDR1 and CDR2 are SGHTA and FQGNSA. Trimming pared 3 bases from V and 3 bases from J, leaving 9 bases between. CDR3 length equals 15 residues. CDR3 sequence: CASSFLGDYNSPLHF. CDR3 nucleotide sequence: TGTGCCAGCAGCTTTTTGGGCGACTATAATTCACCCCTCCACTTT.

The chain uses TRBV5-1 and TRBJ2-7; 8 positions agree with TRBD2. The CDR3 loop spans 17 amino acids. Germline CDR1 reads SGHRS; CDR2 reads YFSETQ. The trim removed 0 bases at V and 5 bases at J, leaving 13 bases unmatched. CDR3 nucleotides: TGCGCCAGCAGCTTGGCCCCGGGGGGGCAAGGAAAGAACGAGCAGTACTTC. Amino acids: CASSLAPGGQGKNEQYF.

V is TRBV19 and J is TRBJ1-2; D possibly corresponds to TRBD1 (6 bases). Trimming stripped 5 bases from V and 0 bases from J, with 13 bases between. The CDR3 has 15 amino acids. Germline V gene lookup returns CDR1 LNHDA and CDR2 SQIVND (reference sequence). The CDR3 here is CASSFYRDSNYGYTF. The CDR3 coding sequence is TGTGCCAGTAGTTTTTACAGGGACTCTAACTATGGCTACACCTTC.

The rearrangement links TRBV28 to TRBJ2-7; D remains unclear. The CDR3 is made up of 13 amino acids. Trimming took 3 bases from V and 3 from J, leaving 9 bases between them. CDR1 MDHEN and CDR2 SYDVKM come from the germline V gene. Written as DNA, the CDR3 is TGTGCCAGCAGTTTGCCAAACAGCTACGAGCAGTACTTC. It encodes CASSLPNSYEQYF.

The V call is TRBV6-5, the J call TRBJ1-1; the D is unclear. The CDR3 extends over 13 amino acids. Germline V gives CDR1 MNHEY, CDR2 SVGAGI. Trimming took off 5 bases at V and 1 base at J, with 8 bases between the two ends. CDR3 DNA sequence: TGTGCCAGCAGTCCGACAAGGAACACTGAAGCTTTCTTT. It yields the protein CASSPTRNTEAFF.

The rearrangement joins TRBV5-1 to TRBJ2-1; D call uncertain. CDR1 and CDR2 (germline): SGHRS, YFSETQ. This CDR3 spans 15 amino acids. V lost 4 bases to trimming and J lost 2 bases, with 13 bases between them. CDR3 sequence reads: CASSGGPMTYNEQFF. CDR3 nucleotides: TGCGCCAGCAGCGGCGGACCCATGACCTACAATGAGCAGTTCTTC.

The V call is TRBV5-6, the J call TRBJ2-5; D call uncertain. Trimming pared 1 base from V and 4 bases from J, leaving 5 bases between. There are 12 residues in the CDR3. Germline V lookup: CDR1 SGHDT, CDR2 YYEEEE. The CDR3 DNA reads as TGTGCCAGCAGCTTGAGCTCAGAGACCCAGTACTTC. It codes for CASSLSSETQYF.

This chain links TRBV18 with TRBJ1-5; D is possibly TRBD1 (6 bases). CDR3 length: 14 amino acids. V was shortened by 2 bases and J by 5 bases, with 10 bases between the two germline ends. Germline V gene data show CDR1 as KGHSH and CDR2 as LQKENI. CDR3 loop: CASSPGGKDQPQHF. The CDR3 nucleotides read TGTGCCAGCTCACCAGGGGGCAAAGATCAGCCCCAGCATTTT.

The rearrangement uses TRBV19 and TRBJ2-3, with 8 bases lining up with TRBD1. This CDR3 is built from 11 residues. V shed 4 bases, J shed 14 bases, and the junction held 5 bases outside the gene matches. From germline, CDR1 is LNHDA and CDR2 SQIVND (reference sequence). CDR3 DNA sequence: TGTGCCAGTAGTACCGGGACAGGAGCGTATTTT. This encodes CASSTGTGAYF.

This chain links TRBV2 with TRBJ2-7; D uncertain. V lost 4 bases to trimming and J lost 2 bases, with 9 bases between them. The CDR3 covers 13 residues. Germline lookup yields CDR1 SNHLY and CDR2 FYNNEI. CDR3 sequence: CASSVRQTYEQYF. The CDR3 DNA is TGTGCCAGCAGTGTACGGCAGACCTACGAGCAGTACTTC.

The chain combines TRBV25-1 with TRBJ1-3; maybe TRBD1 (6 bases). This CDR3 has 18 amino acids. Germline CDR1 MGHDK, CDR2 SYGVNS. V shed 4 bases and J shed 2 bases, with 21 bases lying between them. The CDR3 sequence is CASSGGNYGRDTGNTIYF. The CDR3 DNA reads as TGTGCCAGCAGTGGGGGGAATTATGGCCGGGACACTGGAAACACCATATATTTT. Variable domain in full (rest from reference TRBV25-1 and TRBJ1-3): EADIYQTPRYLVIGTGKKITLECSQTMGHDKMYWYQQDPGMELHLIHYSYGVNSTEKGDLSSESTVSRIRTEHFPLTLESARPSHTSQYLCASSGGNYGRDTGNTIYFGEGSWLTVV.

V gene TRBV5-6 combines with J gene TRBJ2-2, with D possibly matching TRBD1 (6 bases). The CDR3 is made up of 13 amino acids. The V end was cut by 1 base, the J end by 6 bases, with 7 bases between. The V gene's germline CDR1 is SGHDT and CDR2 YYEEEE. This CDR3 is CASSLQGSGELFF. The CDR3, as DNA: TGTGCCAGCAGCTTGCAGGGGTCCGGGGAGCTGTTTTTT.

This chain uses TRBV29-1 with TRBJ2-7, with D possibly matching TRBD1 (5 bases). Germline V lookup: CDR1 SQVTM, CDR2 ANQGSEA. This CDR3 spans 14 amino acids. The germline V and J ends were trimmed by 4 bases and 2 bases, with 15 bases remaining between them. The CDR3 here is CSVVTDNRPYEQYF. The DNA of the CDR3 is TGCAGCGTTGTGACGGACAACCGCCCCTACGAGCAGTACTTC.